This record looks at one T cell receptor beta chain sequence and its context. The data derive from a study of blood T cell repertoires in COVID-19. Study-level information: Spain, Italy and the United States supplied samples that represented acute and convalescent COVID-19.

In germline, CDR1 is MNHEY, CDR2 SMNVEV (reference sequence). J was trimmed by 2 bases and V by 6 bases; bases with no gene match: 3. The CDR3 contains 15 residues. Produced via immunoSEQ multiplex PCR; TCRdb's table is partial and in-frame only. The sample has hundreds of thousands of clones; 70% to 90% are singletons. V and J are TRBV27 and TRBJ2-2; TRBD1 matches 10 bases. The specimen was peripheral blood. This TCR came from a woman between 45 and 65 years old with acute or convalescent COVID-19. CDR3 amino acids: CASRGQGKNTGELFF. In nucleotides, the CDR3 is TGTGCCAGCAGGGGACAGGGGAAAAACACCGGGGAGCTGTTTTTT.